This T cell receptor (beta chain) came from a study of Tregs in tolerant kidney transplant recipients. Findings of the study overall: Biological reproducibility was not directly addressed in this study.

Clones were read by immunoSEQ multiplex PCR, and TCRdb kept only the in-frame ones, dropping some. The repertoire has fewer than 150,000 clones, 92% of them found once; the top ten carry roughly 0.61%. Turning to this clone: As yet, its antigen is unknown.

V lost 3 bases and J lost 7, with 9 bases in between. Germline V gene data show CDR1 as SGHVS and CDR2 as FQNEAQ. The CDR3 is 13 amino acids. Material: CD4+ T cells from blood. The sequence came from a human donor in good health. V is TRBV7-8 and J is TRBJ1-4; TRBD1 might be the D (5 bases). The CDR3 loop is CASSFGRAEKLFF. DNA for the CDR3: TGTGCCAGCAGCTTCGGCAGGGCTGAAAAACTGTTTTTT. The full variable domain, its missing parts supplied by reference TRBV7-8 and TRBJ1-4, is GAGVSQSPRYKVAKRGQDVALRCDPISGHVSLFWYQQALGQGPEFLTYFQNEAQLDKSGLPSDRFFAERPEGSVSTLKIQRTQQEDSAVYLCASSFGRAEKLFFGSGTQLSVL.